This T cell receptor (beta chain) was identified in a study of CD4+ T cells in melanoma. Generated by immunoSEQ multiplex PCR, the TCRdb table keeps only in-frame clones and is missing some. In the table there are about 140,000 clones, roughly 91% of which are singletons. This receptor was taken from a human donor with melanoma.

DNA of the CDR3: TGTGCCTGGAGTAGGGGAGGTGCCGAGACCCAGTACTTC. Translating it yields CAWSRGGAETQYF. The V call is TRBV30, the J call TRBJ2-5; possible D gene TRBD2, 6 bases. The CDR3 is made up of 13 amino acids. In germline, CDR1 is GTSNPN, CDR2 SVGIG (reference sequence). Deletions cut 2 bases from V and 5 bases from J, with 12 bases between.